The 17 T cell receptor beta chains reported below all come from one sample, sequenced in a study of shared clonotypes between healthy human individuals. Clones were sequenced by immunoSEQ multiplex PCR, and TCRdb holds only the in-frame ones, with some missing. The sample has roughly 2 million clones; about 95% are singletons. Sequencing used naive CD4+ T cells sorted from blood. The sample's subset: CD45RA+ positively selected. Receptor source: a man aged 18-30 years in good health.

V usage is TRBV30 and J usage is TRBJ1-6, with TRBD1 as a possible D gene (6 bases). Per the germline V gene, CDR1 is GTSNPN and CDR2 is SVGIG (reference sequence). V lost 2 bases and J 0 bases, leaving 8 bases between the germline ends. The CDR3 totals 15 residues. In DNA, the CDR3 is TGTGCCTGGAGTACAGGGAGCTCCTATAATTCACCCCTCCACTTT. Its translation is CAWSTGSSYNSPLHF.

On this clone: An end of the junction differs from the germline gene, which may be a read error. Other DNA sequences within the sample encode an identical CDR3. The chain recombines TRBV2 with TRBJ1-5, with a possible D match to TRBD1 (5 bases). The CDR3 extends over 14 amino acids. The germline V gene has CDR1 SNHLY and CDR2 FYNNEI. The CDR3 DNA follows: TGTGCCAGCAGTGATGGAAGGGGCAACCAGCCCCAGCATTTT. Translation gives CASSDGRGNQPQHF.

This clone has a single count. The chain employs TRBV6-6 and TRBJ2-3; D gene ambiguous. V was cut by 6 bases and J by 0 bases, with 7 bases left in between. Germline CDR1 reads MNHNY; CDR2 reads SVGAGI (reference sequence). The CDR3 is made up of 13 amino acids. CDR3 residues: CASSLTSTDTQYF. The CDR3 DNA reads TGTGCCAGCAGCCTCACTAGCACAGATACGCAGTATTTT.

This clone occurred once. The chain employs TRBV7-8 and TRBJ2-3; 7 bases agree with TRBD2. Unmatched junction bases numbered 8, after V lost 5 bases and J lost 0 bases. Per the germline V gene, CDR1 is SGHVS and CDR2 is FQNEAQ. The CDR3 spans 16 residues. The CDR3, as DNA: TGTGCCAGCAGCCCGGGACTAACCTCTAGCACAGATACGCAGTATTTT. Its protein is CASSPGLTSSTDTQYF.

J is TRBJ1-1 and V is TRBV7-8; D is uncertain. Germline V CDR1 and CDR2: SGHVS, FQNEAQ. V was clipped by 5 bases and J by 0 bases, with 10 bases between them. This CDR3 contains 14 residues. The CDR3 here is CASSPTGLNTEAFF. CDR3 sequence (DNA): TGTGCCAGCAGCCCCACCGGCCTGAACACTGAAGCTTTCTTT. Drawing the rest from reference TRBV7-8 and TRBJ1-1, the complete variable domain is GAGVSQSPRYKVAKRGQDVALRCDPISGHVSLFWYQQALGQGPEFLTYFQNEAQLDKSGLPSDRFFAERPEGSVSTLKIQRTQQEDSAVYLCASSPTGLNTEAFFGQGTRLTVV.

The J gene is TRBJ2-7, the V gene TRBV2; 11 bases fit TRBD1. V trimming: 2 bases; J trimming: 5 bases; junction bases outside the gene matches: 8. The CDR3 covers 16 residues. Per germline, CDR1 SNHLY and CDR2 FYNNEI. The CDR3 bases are TGTGCCAGCAGTGAAACCTACCGGGACAGGGGGAACGAGCAGTACTTC. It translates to CASSETYRDRGNEQYF. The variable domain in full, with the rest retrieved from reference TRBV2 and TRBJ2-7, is EPEVTQTPSHQVTQMGQEVILRCVPISNHLYFYWYRQILGQKVEFLVSFYNNEISEKSEIFDDQFSVERPDGSNFTLKIRSTKLEDSAMYFCASSETYRDRGNEQYFGPGTRLTVT.

The CDR3 coding sequence is TGTGCCAGCAGTTTTCGGGACGGAAGAACAGATACGCAGTATTTT. It is translated as CASSFRDGRTDTQYF. V usage is TRBV27 and J usage is TRBJ2-3, with D possibly being TRBD1 or TRBD2 (5 bases each). This CDR3 comprises 15 residues. The ends were cut back, 3 bases at V and 3 bases at J, with 13 bases in the middle. Germline loops: CDR1 MNHEY, CDR2 SMNVEV (reference sequence).

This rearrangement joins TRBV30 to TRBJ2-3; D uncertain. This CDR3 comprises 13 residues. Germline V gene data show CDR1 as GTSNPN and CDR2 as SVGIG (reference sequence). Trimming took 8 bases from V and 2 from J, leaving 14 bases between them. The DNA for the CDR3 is TGTGCCCTCGGATTGTCGCCCACAGATACGCAGTATTTT. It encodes CALGLSPTDTQYF.

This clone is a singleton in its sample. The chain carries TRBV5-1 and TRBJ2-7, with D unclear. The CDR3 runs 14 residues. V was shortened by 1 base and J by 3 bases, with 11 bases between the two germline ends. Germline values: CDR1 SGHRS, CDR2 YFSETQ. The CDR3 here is CASSLSSGVYEQYF. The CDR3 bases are TGCGCCAGCAGCTTGAGTAGTGGAGTCTACGAGCAGTACTTC.

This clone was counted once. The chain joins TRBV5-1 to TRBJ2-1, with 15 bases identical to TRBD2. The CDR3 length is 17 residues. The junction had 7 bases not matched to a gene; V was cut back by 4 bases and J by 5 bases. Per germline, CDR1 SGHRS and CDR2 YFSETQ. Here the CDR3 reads CASSDLGLAGGHNEQFF. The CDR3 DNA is TGCGCCAGCAGCGACCTGGGACTAGCGGGAGGCCACAATGAGCAGTTCTTC.

The CDR3 spells CSVDSGRDEKLFF. The DNA for the CDR3 is TGCAGCGTTGACAGCGGGAGGGATGAAAAACTGTTTTTT. V is TRBV29-1 and J is TRBJ1-4; the D is unclear. The CDR3 length is 13 residues. Trimming left V 3 bases short and J 6 bases short, with 11 bases between. The germline CDR1 and CDR2 sequences are SQVTM and ANQGSEA.

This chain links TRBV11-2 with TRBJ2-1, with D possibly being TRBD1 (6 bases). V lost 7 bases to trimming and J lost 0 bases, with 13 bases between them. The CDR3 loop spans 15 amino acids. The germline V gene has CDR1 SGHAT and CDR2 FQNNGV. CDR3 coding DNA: TGTGCCAGCAATCAGGGGCAGGGCTCCTACAATGAGCAGTTCTTC. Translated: CASNQGQGSYNEQFF.

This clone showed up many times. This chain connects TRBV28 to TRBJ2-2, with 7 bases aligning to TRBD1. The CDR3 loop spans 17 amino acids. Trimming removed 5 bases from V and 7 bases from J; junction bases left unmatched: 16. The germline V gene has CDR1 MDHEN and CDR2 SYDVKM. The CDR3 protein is CASSPPGQFPLGGELFF. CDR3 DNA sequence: TGTGCCAGCAGTCCGCCGGGACAGTTCCCTCTGGGCGGGGAGCTGTTTTTT.

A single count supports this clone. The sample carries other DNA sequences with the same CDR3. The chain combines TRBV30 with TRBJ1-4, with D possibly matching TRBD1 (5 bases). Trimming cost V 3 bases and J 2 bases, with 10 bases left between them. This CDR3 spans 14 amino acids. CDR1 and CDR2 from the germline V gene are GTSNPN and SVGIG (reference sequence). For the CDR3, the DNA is TGTGCCTGGAGCCAGGGTGGCACTAATGAAAAACTGTTTTTT. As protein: CAWSQGGTNEKLFF.

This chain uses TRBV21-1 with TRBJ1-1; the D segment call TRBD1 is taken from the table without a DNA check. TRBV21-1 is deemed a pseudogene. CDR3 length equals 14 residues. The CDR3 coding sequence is TGTGCCAGCTCCGTACAGACACCGAACACTGAAGCTTTCTTT. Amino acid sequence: CASSVQTPNTEAFF.

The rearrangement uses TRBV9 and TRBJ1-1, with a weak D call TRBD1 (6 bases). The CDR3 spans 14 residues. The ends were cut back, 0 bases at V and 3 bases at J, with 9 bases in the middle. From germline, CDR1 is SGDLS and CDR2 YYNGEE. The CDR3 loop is CASSVDRADTEAFF. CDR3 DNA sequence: TGTGCCAGCAGCGTAGACAGGGCGGACACTGAAGCTTTCTTT.

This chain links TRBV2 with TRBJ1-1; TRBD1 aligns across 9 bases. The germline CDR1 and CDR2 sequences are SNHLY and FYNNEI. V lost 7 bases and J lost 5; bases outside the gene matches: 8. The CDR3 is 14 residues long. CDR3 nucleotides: TGTGCCAGCATTTTACGGGACAGGGCTACTGAAGCTTTCTTT. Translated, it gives CASILRDRATEAFF.